The entry that follows covers one TCR beta chain sequence. No cognate antigen has been identified for it. No much larger clone exists at a distance of one base, and base qualities are not known. This entry belongs to a study of a mutant IDH1 vaccine in newly diagnosed glioma (dated by TCRdb to about 2021). For the wider study: Eight vaccinations were administered to patients in weeks 1, 3, 5, 7, 11, 15, 19 and 23, corresponding to visits V03 through V10. Peripheral blood was drawn at six visits: V03 (baseline), V05, V07, V10, V12 and V13. For exploratory analyses, longitudinal TCRB deep sequencing was carried out in roughly 23 treated patients wherever samples were available. In the chemotherapy-containing groups, vaccination started alongside temozolomide cycles, whereas in patients who had radiotherapy alone it started 4-6 weeks after radiotherapy. Of the 25 to 40 treated patients, approximately 62% were male and approximately 40% were female, and the mean age was roughly 40 years. Before enrollment, patients had received standard therapy of radiotherapy alone, temozolomide alone, or radiochemotherapy with temozolomide; most received the combination.

What this sample's time point label stands for: week 23, last vaccination. Each vaccine dose was 300 ug of a 20-mer mutant IDH1 peptide in Montanide, given subcutaneously with topical imiquimod. Donors had newly diagnosed WHO grade 3 or 4 IDH1-mutant astrocytomas with loss of nuclear ATRX. The samples were drawn from NOA16, a multicentre, single-arm, open-label phase I trial in Germany that tested a mutant IDH1 peptide vaccine in humans for the first time. Genomic DNA for TCRB sequencing was extracted from EDTA blood using the DNeasy Blood and Tissue Kit. The receptor library was made with the immunoSEQ multiplex PCR assay. The hsTCRB Kit was used according to the manufacturer's protocol to amplify rearranged TCR beta chain sequences. TCRB libraries were sequenced on an Illumina MiSeq. On the study's bioinformatics: The proprietary platform of the kit vendor was used for demultiplexing, trimming and gene mapping. TCRdb took over this immuneACCESS table, retaining in-frame rearrangements with V and J assigned. Such tables are incomplete; in checked studies, under half of the missing clones stem from an unresolved V gene, and the remainder is unexplained. That table is the source of V, J and clone size, and D and trimming were worked out from the DNA. Present in this sample are roughly 38,000 clones, under 80% of which were seen just once. About 4.9% of the sample is taken by the ten largest.

General conclusions and limits of the study: No apparent relationship was observed between pseudoprogression and alterations in the top peripheral T cell clonotypes detected by TCRB sequencing. Vaccine-induced immune responses across multiple MHC alleles were detected in roughly 94% of patients. It was noted by the authors that analyses of patient blood samples could not be reproduced owing to sample limitations. Selection of PBMC samples for TCRB deep sequencing was based on availability.

Sequences SGHNT (CDR1) and YYREEE (CDR2) are obtained from the germline V gene (reference sequence). Trimming takes 4 bases off V and 2 bases off J; junction bases not matched to a gene: 7. The CDR3 starts with the cysteine, ends with the phenylalanine, and has 16 residues. The CDR3 DNA has 48 bases and is translated from base 1. In this chain, TRBV5-4 is recombined with TRBJ1-2, and 11 junction bases match TRBD1. Sequences were derived from PBMCs, sampled from a glioma patient whose treatment included an IDH1 peptide vaccine. The TCR sequence derives from a man in his fifties or sixties with glioma. The encoded CDR3 is CASSPGQGAQNYGYTF. The DNA sequence is as follows: TGTGCCAGCAGCCCTGGACAGGGGGCGCAAAACTATGGCTACACCTTC.